One sample yielded the 27 T cell receptor beta chains listed below, sequenced in a study of beta chain features in type 1 diabetes. Reverse transcribing all isolated RNA meant expressed TCRB transcripts were sequenced. Assay: immunoSEQ multiplex PCR; the TCRdb copy retains only in-frame clones and omits some. Of more than 150,000 clones detected, roughly an eighth appear once; the ten largest clones hold about 0.66%. Input material: central memory CD4+ T cells from blood. The receptors were sampled from a woman aged 18-29 years in good health.

This clone appeared a few times. The rearrangement joins TRBV7-2 to TRBJ1-2, with D maybe TRBD1 (5 bases). The CDR3 length is 15 residues. The germline V gene encodes CDR1 SGHTA and CDR2 FQGNSA. V was cut by 2 bases and J by 4 bases, with 14 bases left in between. CDR3 protein: CASSLTLRRGYGYTF. DNA for the CDR3: TGTGCCAGCAGCTTAACCCTACGGAGGGGCTATGGCTACACCTTC.

This clone was seen only a few times. DNA of the CDR3: TGTGCCAGCAGTTTAGTAGCGGGAGGGCCACGAGATACGCAGTATTTT. The encoded protein is CASSLVAGGPRDTQYF. The chain employs TRBV27 and TRBJ2-3, with TRBD2 matching over 11 bases. The CDR3 is made up of 16 amino acids. Germline V gene sequence: CDR1 MNHEY, CDR2 SMNVEV (reference sequence). V dropped 2 bases and J dropped 5; count of bases not matched to a gene: 6.

In this sample, this clone turned up once. The J gene is TRBJ2-7, the V gene TRBV28, with D possibly TRBD2 on 6 matching bases. The V end lost 7 bases, the J end lost 2 bases, and 18 bases lay between the germline ends. This CDR3 comprises 15 residues. Germline V gives CDR1 MDHEN, CDR2 SYDVKM. The CDR3 reads CASTSGGQTTYEQYF. As DNA, the CDR3 is TGTGCCAGCACCAGTGGAGGGCAGACTACCTACGAGCAGTACTTC.

The V and J genes are TRBV4-1 and TRBJ1-4, with D tentatively TRBD1 (5 bases). Germline assignment: CDR1 MGHRA and CDR2 YSYEKL. The CDR3 consists of 14 residues. The V gene lost 8 bases and the J gene lost 2 bases, with 12 bases spanning the gap. CDR3 coding DNA: TGCGCCAGCGGACGGACACCCACTAATGAAAAACTGTTTTTT. This translates into CASGRTPTNEKLFF.

The V and J genes are TRBV10-3 and TRBJ1-5; TRBD1 is a possible D gene (5 bases). Germline V gene sequence: CDR1 ENHRY, CDR2 SYGVKD. Trimming took 3 bases from V and 5 from J, leaving 14 bases between them. The CDR3 length is 15 residues. The DNA of the CDR3 is TGTGCCATCAGTGATTGGAGGGGCGAAGATCAGCCCCAGCATTTT. This sequence encodes CAISDWRGEDQPQHF.

The V and J genes are TRBV5-1 and TRBJ1-1; weak D call: TRBD1 (5 bases). Looked up from germline, CDR1 is SGHRS and CDR2 is YFSETQ. This CDR3 is 11 amino acids long. Trimming stripped 6 bases from V and 3 bases from J, with 6 bases between. CDR3 bases: TGCGCCAGCACGGGGGACACTGAAGCTTTCTTT. Protein: CASTGDTEAFF.

This clone was observed a handful of times. V usage is TRBV10-3 and J usage is TRBJ2-1; the match to TRBD2 covers 8 bases. Germline assignment: CDR1 ENHRY and CDR2 SYGVKD. V shed 6 bases and J 0 bases; nucleotides not matched to a gene: 7. The CDR3 sequence is 16 residues long. The DNA for the CDR3 is TGTGCCATCAGCGGGACCAGCGGGGGCTCCTACAATGAGCAGTTCTTC. Its protein is CAISGTSGGSYNEQFF.

This sequence joins TRBV18 and TRBJ1-4, with D unclear. The V and J ends lost 3 bases and 6 bases respectively, with 5 bases between them. Germline loops: CDR1 KGHSH, CDR2 LQKENI. There are 12 residues in the CDR3. This CDR3 is CASSPRDEKLFF. CDR3 sequence (DNA): TGTGCCAGCTCACCGCGCGATGAAAAACTGTTTTTT.

The V and J genes are TRBV4-1 and TRBJ1-1; possible D gene TRBD1, 6 bases. From germline, CDR1 is MGHRA and CDR2 YSYEKL. The V end lost 1 base, the J end lost 7 bases, and 16 bases lay between the germline ends. The CDR3 has 15 residues. The CDR3 sequence: CASSQVTNRENEAFF. DNA for the CDR3: TGCGCCAGCAGCCAAGTTACTAACAGGGAGAATGAAGCTTTCTTT.

The genes are TRBV11-2 and TRBJ1-1, with D unresolved. This CDR3 is built from 15 residues. Trimming removed 6 bases at V and 1 base at J, with 15 bases between. Germline V gene lookup returns CDR1 SGHAT and CDR2 FQNNGV. CDR3 nucleotides: TGTGCCAGCAGGCGGGCCGAACACCGGAACACTGAAGCTTTCTTT. This translates into CASRRAEHRNTEAFF.

This clone was counted a few times. V gene TRBV28 combines with J gene TRBJ2-1; 8 bases are a match to TRBD2. Germline lookup yields CDR1 MDHEN and CDR2 SYDVKM. The CDR3 is 15 residues long. V lost 5 bases, J lost 7 bases, and 10 bases stayed unmatched. This CDR3 reads CASSDRAGGRNEQFF. The CDR3, as DNA: TGTGCCAGCAGTGATAGGGCGGGAGGTCGAAATGAGCAGTTCTTC.

The chain uses TRBV13 and TRBJ2-1; TRBD2 matches at 13 bases. The CDR3 consists of 15 residues. Germline lookup yields CDR1 PRHDT and CDR2 FYEKMQ (reference sequence). Trimming took 3 bases from V and 7 from J; bases not matched to a gene: 3. The CDR3: CASSFRTSGSNEQFF. CDR3 nucleotides: TGTGCCAGCAGCTTCCGGACTAGCGGGAGTAATGAGCAGTTCTTC.

V usage is TRBV28 and J usage is TRBJ2-4, with 7 positions matching TRBD2. After removal of 3 bases from V and 5 bases from J, the junction contained 10 bases not matched to a gene. The CDR3 totals 16 residues. From germline, CDR1 is MDHEN and CDR2 SYDVKM. CDR3 amino acids: CASSFSSGLGENIQYF. The CDR3, as DNA: TGTGCCAGCAGTTTTTCTAGCGGACTCGGGGAAAACATTCAGTACTTC.

Only one count was recorded for this clone. V is TRBV5-4 and J is TRBJ1-2, with 8 bases matching TRBD1. There are 15 residues in the CDR3. Germline CDR1 and CDR2: SGHNT and YYREEE (reference sequence). Losses at the gene ends were 3 bases for V and 1 base for J; bases not matched to a gene: 5. For the CDR3, the DNA is TGTGCCAGCAGCTGGCGGGACAGGAATAACTATGGCTACACCTTC. Its translation: CASSWRDRNNYGYTF.

The chain carries TRBV30 and TRBJ2-2, with D perhaps matching TRBD2 (7 bases). The germline V and J ends were trimmed by 3 bases and 7 bases, with 15 bases remaining between them. There are 14 residues in the CDR3. From germline, CDR1 is GTSNPN and CDR2 SVGIG (reference sequence). CDR3 loop: CAWRGGRGIGELFF. In DNA, the CDR3 is TGTGCCTGGAGAGGGGGGAGGGGGATCGGGGAGCTGTTTTTT.

This chain joins TRBV18 and TRBJ2-7; 9 bases line up with TRBD1. V gave up 8 bases and J gave up 6 bases; unmatched junction bases: 8. CDR1 is KGHSH and CDR2 is LQKENI in the germline V gene. The CDR3 spans 13 residues. The DNA for the CDR3 is TGTGCCAGCGGTGGACAGGGGTCGGGCGAGCAGTACTTC. Its protein is CASGGQGSGEQYF.

This chain uses TRBV7-7 with TRBJ2-7, with D perhaps matching TRBD2 (6 bases). The V end lost 6 bases, the J end lost 6 bases, and 18 bases lay between the germline ends. The CDR3 covers 14 residues. The germline CDR1 and CDR2 sequences are SSHAT and FNYEAQ (reference sequence). Here the CDR3 DNA reads TGTGCCAGCAGTCCCGTTAGCGGTGGGAGCGAGCAGTACTTC. Its protein product is CASSPVSGGSEQYF.

The chain carries TRBV20-1 and TRBJ2-1, with D perhaps matching TRBD2 (6 bases). This CDR3 contains 11 residues. Per the germline V gene, CDR1 is DFQATT and CDR2 is SNEGSKA (reference sequence). V was pared by 6 bases and J by 8 bases, with 11 bases between. CDR3 sequence (DNA): TGCAGTGCGCTAGCGCCCCATGAGCAGTTCTTC. Translation gives CSALAPHEQFF.

This chain links TRBV9 with TRBJ2-2; D is possibly TRBD1 (5 bases). The CDR3 loop spans 13 amino acids. V lost 4 bases and J 5 bases, leaving 9 bases between the germline ends. CDR1 is SGDLS and CDR2 is YYNGEE in the germline V gene. The CDR3 nucleotides read TGTGCCAGCAGCTTGAGACAGACCGGGGAGCTGTTTTTT. Its protein is CASSLRQTGELFF.

This clone was seen many times. The chain uses TRBV28 and TRBJ2-1, with 9 positions matching TRBD2. Trimming cost V 4 bases and J 4 bases; bases outside gene matches: 8. CDR3 length: 16 amino acids. CDR1 is MDHEN, CDR2 SYDVKM, per germline. The CDR3 loop is CASSYSSSGIYNEQFF. For the CDR3, the DNA is TGTGCCAGCAGTTACTCCTCTAGCGGGATATACAATGAGCAGTTCTTC.

In this sample, this clone turned up a few times. The chain couples TRBV30 to TRBJ1-5, with 8 positions matching TRBD1. Losses at the gene ends were 1 base for V and 2 bases for J; bases not matched to a gene: 4. The CDR3 contains 15 residues. From germline, CDR1 is GTSNPN and CDR2 SVGIG (reference sequence). This chain's CDR3 is CAWSASTGGNQPQHF. CDR3 nucleotides: TGTGCCTGGAGTGCATCGACAGGGGGCAATCAGCCCCAGCATTTT.

The chain's CDR3 is CASSFGTGATQETQYF. CDR3 coding DNA: TGTGCCAGCAGCTTTGGGACAGGAGCGACCCAAGAGACCCAGTACTTC. The V and J genes are TRBV5-6 and TRBJ2-5; TRBD1 matches 8 bases. CDR1 is SGHDT, CDR2 YYEEEE, per germline. V was clipped by 2 bases and J by 1 base; unmatched bases: 7. The length of the CDR3 is 16 residues.

CDR3: CASSLGQGAPWETQYF. The CDR3 DNA reads as TGCGCCAGCAGCTTGGGACAGGGCGCCCCTTGGGAGACCCAGTACTTC. The chain links TRBV5-1 to TRBJ2-5, with 7 positions matching TRBD1. V dropped 0 bases and J dropped 5; count of bases not matched to a gene: 10. The CDR3 has 16 amino acids. Germline CDR1 is SGHRS and CDR2 is YFSETQ.

This clone has only a few counts. The chain uses TRBV15 and TRBJ2-7; weak D call: TRBD2 (5 bases). V was clipped by 1 base and J by 5 bases, with 12 bases between them. CDR3 size: 14 residues. The germline CDR1 and CDR2 sequences are LNHNV and YYDKDF (reference sequence). The CDR3 region has the DNA TGTGCCACCAGCAGAGCGGCCTTCGGGGACGAGCAGTACTTC. This gives the protein CATSRAAFGDEQYF.

Here the CDR3 reads CASSLSTTTYEQYF. The CDR3 nucleotides are TGTGCCAGCAGTTTATCCACAACCACCTACGAGCAGTACTTC. The chain carries TRBV27 and TRBJ2-7; no reliable D call. V lost 0 bases and J lost 2, with 8 bases in between. The CDR3 contains 14 residues. Germline loops: CDR1 MNHEY, CDR2 SMNVEV (reference sequence).

This clone has a handful of counts. This CDR3 reads CASSPIGSGSGANVLTF. CDR3 sequence (DNA): TGTGCCAGCTCACCAATTGGAAGCGGGAGCGGGGCCAACGTCCTGACTTTC. The rearrangement links TRBV18 to TRBJ2-6; 8 nucleotides match TRBD2. The junction had 7 bases not matched to a gene; V was cut back by 2 bases and J by 4 bases. This CDR3 comprises 17 residues. Looked up from germline, CDR1 is KGHSH and CDR2 is LQKENI.

This clone has more than one count but fewer than ten. The chain uses TRBV19 and TRBJ1-5; 7 bases are a match to TRBD1. Germline V gene sequence: CDR1 LNHDA, CDR2 SQIVND (reference sequence). Trimming removed 3 bases from V and 6 bases from J; junction bases left unmatched: 8. The length of the CDR3 is 15 residues. CDR3 nucleotides: TGTGCCAGTAGTATCGGCGACAGGGTGGGTCAGCCCCAGCATTTT. It yields the protein CASSIGDRVGQPQHF.